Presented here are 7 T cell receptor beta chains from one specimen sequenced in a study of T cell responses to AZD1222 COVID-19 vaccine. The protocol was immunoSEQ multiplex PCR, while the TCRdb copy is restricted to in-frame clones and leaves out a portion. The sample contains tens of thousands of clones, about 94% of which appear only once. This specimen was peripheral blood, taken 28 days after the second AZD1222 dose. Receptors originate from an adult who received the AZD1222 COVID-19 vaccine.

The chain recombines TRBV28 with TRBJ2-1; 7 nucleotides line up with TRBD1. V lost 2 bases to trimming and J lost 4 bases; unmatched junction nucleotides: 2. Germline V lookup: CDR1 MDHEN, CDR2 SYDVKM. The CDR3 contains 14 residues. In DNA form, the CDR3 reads TGTGCCAGCAGTTTAAGGGGACAGTACAATGAGCAGTTCTTC. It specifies CASSLRGQYNEQFF.

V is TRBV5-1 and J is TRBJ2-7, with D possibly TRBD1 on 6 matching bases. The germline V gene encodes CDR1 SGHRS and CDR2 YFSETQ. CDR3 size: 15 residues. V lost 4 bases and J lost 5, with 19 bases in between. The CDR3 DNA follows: TGCGCCAGCAGCGCCGTAGGCCAGGGGTCGCACGAGCAGTACTTC. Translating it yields CASSAVGQGSHEQYF.

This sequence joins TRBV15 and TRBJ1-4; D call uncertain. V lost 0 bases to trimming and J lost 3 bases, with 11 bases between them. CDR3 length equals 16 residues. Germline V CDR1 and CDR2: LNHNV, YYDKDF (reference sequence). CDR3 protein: CATSRDPQAPNEKLFF. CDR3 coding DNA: TGTGCCACCAGCAGAGATCCCCAGGCCCCTAATGAAAAACTGTTTTTT.

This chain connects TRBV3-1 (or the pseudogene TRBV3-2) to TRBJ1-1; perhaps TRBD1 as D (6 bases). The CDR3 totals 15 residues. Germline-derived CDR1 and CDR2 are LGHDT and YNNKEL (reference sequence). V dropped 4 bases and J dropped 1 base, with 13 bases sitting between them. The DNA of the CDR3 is TGTGCCAGCAGCCCGGGACATACAGCGAACACTGAAGCTTTCTTT. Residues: CASSPGHTANTEAFF.

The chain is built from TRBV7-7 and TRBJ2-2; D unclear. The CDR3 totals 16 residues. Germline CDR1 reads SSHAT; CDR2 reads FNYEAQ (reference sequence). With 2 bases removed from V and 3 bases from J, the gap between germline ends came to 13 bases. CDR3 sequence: CASSLKGFGDTGELFF. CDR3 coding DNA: TGTGCCAGCAGCTTAAAGGGTTTTGGGGACACCGGGGAGCTGTTTTTT.

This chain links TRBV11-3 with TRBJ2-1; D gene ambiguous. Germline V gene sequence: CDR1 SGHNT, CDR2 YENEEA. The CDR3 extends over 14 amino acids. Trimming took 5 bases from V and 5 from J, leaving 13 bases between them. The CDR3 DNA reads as TGTGCCAGCAGCCCTTCGGGTATGGACAATGAGCAGTTCTTC. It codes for CASSPSGMDNEQFF.

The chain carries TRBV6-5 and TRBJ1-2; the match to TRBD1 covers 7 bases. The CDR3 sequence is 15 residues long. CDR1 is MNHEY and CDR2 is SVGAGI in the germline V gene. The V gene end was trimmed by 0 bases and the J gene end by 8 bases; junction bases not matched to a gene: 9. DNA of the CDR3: TGTGCCAGCAGTTACTCTATGACAGGGACTCCAGGCTACACCTTC. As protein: CASSYSMTGTPGYTF.